This T cell receptor beta chain was captured in a study of control samples from healthy donors and cancer patients. The data were produced by immunoSEQ multiplex PCR, yet TCRdb's version contains in-frame clones alone and is incomplete. This table holds 100,000 or so clones, around 87% found once. This CDR3 spans 14 amino acids. The V and J ends lost 5 bases and 8 bases respectively, with 16 bases between them. Germline values: CDR1 MNHEY, CDR2 SVGAGI. The sequence was obtained from a woman in her forties or fifties in good health. V usage is TRBV6-5 and J usage is TRBJ1-3; D gene uncertain. The source material was blood. As DNA, the CDR3 is TGTGCCAGCAGTCCGAGCGGGGATGGCGACACCATATATTTT. It translates to CASSPSGDGDTIYF.